Presented here are 23 T cell receptor beta chains from one specimen sequenced in a study of blood T cell repertoires in COVID-19. Generated by immunoSEQ multiplex PCR, the TCRdb table keeps only in-frame clones and is missing some. The repertoire holds 100,000 to 150,000 clones, with around nine tenths as singletons. Sequenced input: peripheral blood. All receptors derive from a woman between 65 and 79 years old with COVID-19, enrolled during active disease.

This clone was seen once. CDR3 amino acids: CASRPTGGGGYTF. The CDR3 region has the DNA TGTGCCAGCAGGCCAACAGGGGGTGGGGGCTACACCTTC. V is TRBV27 and J is TRBJ1-2, with 8 nucleotides matching TRBD1. Germline lookup yields CDR1 MNHEY and CDR2 SMNVEV (reference sequence). This CDR3 contains 13 residues. With 6 bases clipped from V and 8 bases from J, the junction kept 8 bases outside the gene matches.

V is TRBV19 and J is TRBJ2-2, with TRBD2 matching over 10 bases. Germline values: CDR1 LNHDA, CDR2 SQIVND (reference sequence). The junction had 4 bases not matched to a gene; V was cut back by 4 bases and J by 5 bases. The length of the CDR3 is 15 residues. CDR3 nucleotides: TGTGCCAGTAGTAAGGAACTAGCGGGGACCGGGGAGCTGTTTTTT. Its protein product is CASSKELAGTGELFF. The full variable domain, rest sourced from reference TRBV19 and TRBJ2-2, is DGGITQSPKYLFRKEGQNVTLSCEQNLNHDAMYWYRQDPGQGLRLIYYSQIVNDFQKGDIAEGYSVSREKKESFPLTVTSAQKNPTAFYLCASSKELAGTGELFFGEGSRLTVL.

CDR3 sequence (DNA): TGTGCCAGCAGCGAGGGAGAGACCGGGGAGCTGTTTTTT. It encodes CASSEGETGELFF. V gene TRBV3-1 (or the pseudogene TRBV3-2) combines with J gene TRBJ2-2; tentatively, D is TRBD2 (5 bases). The ends were cut back, 5 bases at V and 5 bases at J, with 9 bases in the middle. The CDR3 loop spans 13 amino acids. Germline V gives CDR1 LGHDT, CDR2 YNNKEL (reference sequence).

The table lists this clone with a count of one. The V call is TRBV12-3 or TRBV12-4, the J call TRBJ2-2; D is unresolved. Trimming left V 5 bases short and J 3 bases short, with 4 bases between. The CDR3 spans 12 residues. The CDR3 sequence: CASSPDTGELFF. CDR3 DNA sequence: TGTGCCAGCAGTCCGGACACCGGGGAGCTGTTTTTT.

In DNA, the CDR3 is TGTGCCAGCAGCCTAGGGGACAGGCAGAACACTGAAGCTTTCTTT. Translating it yields CASSLGDRQNTEAFF. The rearrangement uses TRBV7-9 and TRBJ1-1; 8 nucleotides match TRBD1. The trim removed 5 bases at V and 1 base at J, leaving 6 bases unmatched. CDR1 and CDR2 (germline): SEHNR, FQNEAQ (reference sequence). CDR3 length: 15 residues.

The V gene is TRBV6-5, the J gene TRBJ2-7, with D tentatively TRBD2 (5 bases). The CDR3 extends over 15 amino acids. The germline V and J ends were trimmed by 6 bases and 5 bases, with 20 bases remaining between them. The germline gives CDR1 MNHEY, CDR2 SVGAGI. In nucleotides, the CDR3 is TGTGCCAGCAGCTACCGGGGATTCGGCTACGACGAGCAGTACTTC. This codes for CASSYRGFGYDEQYF.

The gene calls are TRBV5-1 and TRBJ1-2; possible D gene TRBD1, 6 bases. Germline V gene lookup returns CDR1 SGHRS and CDR2 YFSETQ. The CDR3 is 13 residues long. V was clipped by 7 bases and J by 1 base, with 11 bases between them. The CDR3 here is CASRGGVNYGYTF. In nucleotides, the CDR3 is TGCGCCAGCCGGGGGGGCGTTAACTATGGCTACACCTTC.

The gene calls are TRBV11-3 and TRBJ2-5, with 12 bases fitting TRBD1. Germline V gives CDR1 SGHNT, CDR2 YENEEA. CDR3 length equals 15 residues. Trimming took 5 bases from V and 5 from J; bases not matched to a gene: 6. The CDR3 is CASSRGTGGYETQYF. CDR3 nucleotides: TGTGCCAGCAGCCGCGGGACAGGGGGCTACGAGACCCAGTACTTC.

The rearrangement links TRBV28 to TRBJ1-1; TRBD1 is a possible D gene (5 bases). The CDR3 sequence is 14 residues long. Trimming removed 5 bases from V and 9 bases from J, with 19 bases in between. Germline-derived CDR1 and CDR2 are MDHEN and SYDVKM. The CDR3 nucleotides are TGTGCCAGCAGTCCCTCCGGGGGAGGGGTGAAAGCTTTCTTT. Its translation: CASSPSGGGVKAFF.

As concerns this clone: The same CDR3 is also encoded by other DNA sequences in this sample. The chain uses TRBV5-1 and TRBJ1-2; D perhaps matches TRBD1 (6 bases). CDR3 length: 14 amino acids. V shed 4 bases and J shed 3 bases, with 13 bases lying between them. Germline CDR1 is SGHRS and CDR2 is YFSETQ. DNA for the CDR3: TGCGCCAGCAGCCCCACGGGGGGCGACTATGGCTACACCTTC. Amino acids: CASSPTGGDYGYTF.

The V call is TRBV2, the J call TRBJ2-5; possibly TRBD1 for D (6 bases). The germline gives CDR1 SNHLY, CDR2 FYNNEI. Trimming shortened V by 1 base and J by 2 bases, and 23 bases separated the two germline ends. The CDR3 totals 19 residues. CDR3 nucleotide sequence: TGTGCCAGCAGTGAAGGATGGACAGTGTTGGTAACAGGACAAGAGACCCAGTACTTC. This sequence encodes CASSEGWTVLVTGQETQYF.

This clone appeared a single time. The genes are TRBV6-2 or TRBV6-3 and TRBJ1-5; maybe TRBD1 (6 bases). The V gene's germline CDR1 is MNHEY and CDR2 SVGEGT. V was trimmed by 0 bases and J by 9 bases, leaving 12 bases between them. The CDR3 spans 14 residues. CDR3 residues: CASSYSQGGRPQHF. For the CDR3, the DNA is TGTGCCAGCAGTTACTCACAGGGCGGCCGGCCCCAGCATTTT.

This chain uses TRBV7-9 with TRBJ1-2; TRBD1 matches 7 bases. The CDR3 covers 16 residues. Per the germline V gene, CDR1 is SEHNR and CDR2 is FQNEAQ (reference sequence). The J segment lost 0 bases and the V segment lost 7 bases, leaving 11 bases of the junction unmatched. As DNA, the CDR3 is TGTGCCAGCAACAGACAGGGAGCTGTGGCTAACTATGGCTACACCTTC. Protein sequence: CASNRQGAVANYGYTF. The full variable domain, in which reference TRBV7-9 and TRBJ1-2 provide the parts outside the CDR3, is DTGVSQNPRHKITKRGQNVTFRCDPISEHNRLYWYRQTLGQGPEFLTYFQNEAQLEKSRLLSDRFSAERPKGSFSTLEIQRTEQGDSAMYLCASNRQGAVANYGYTFGSGTRLTVV.

This clone was found a few times. The chain couples TRBV7-9 to TRBJ1-3, with 9 positions matching TRBD1. CDR3 size: 18 residues. V was pared by 4 bases and J by 6 bases, with 16 bases of the junction left unmatched. Germline V gives CDR1 SEHNR, CDR2 FQNEAQ (reference sequence). CDR3 loop: CASSSPRRGQGGKNTIYF. The CDR3 nucleotides read TGTGCCAGCAGCTCTCCCAGGAGGGGACAGGGTGGAAAAAACACCATATATTTT.

The V and J genes are TRBV6-1 and TRBJ1-6, with 10 bases aligning to TRBD1. Trimming took 2 bases from V and 8 from J; bases not matched to a gene: 15. Germline V gene sequence: CDR1 MNHNS, CDR2 SASEGT. CDR3 length equals 19 residues. CDR3 nucleotide sequence: TGTGCCAGCAGTGAACGACTCTGGGACAGGGGCGTTGGGGATTCACCCCTCCACTTT. Translated, it gives CASSERLWDRGVGDSPLHF.

This sequence joins TRBV18 and TRBJ2-2, with 13 bases aligning to TRBD2. V dropped 6 bases and J dropped 4; count of bases not matched to a gene: 20. The CDR3 contains 21 residues. Germline CDR1 and CDR2: KGHSH and LQKENI. CDR3 residues: CASSSVQLGLAGRRGTGELFF. The CDR3 nucleotides are TGTGCCAGCTCGTCTGTCCAACTGGGACTAGCGGGGCGTCGCGGCACCGGGGAGCTGTTTTTT.

The rearrangement joins TRBV2 to TRBJ2-7, with D tentatively TRBD2 (5 bases). The CDR3 runs 11 residues. V dropped 6 bases and J dropped 4 bases, with 7 bases sitting between them. Germline CDR1 is SNHLY and CDR2 is FYNNEI. The CDR3 DNA is TGTGCCAGCAGCCGGGGATACGAGCAGTACTTC. Its protein is CASSRGYEQYF.

J is TRBJ1-1 and V is TRBV6-5, with D unresolved. V lost 0 bases, J lost 6 bases, and 8 bases lay in between. The CDR3 covers 13 residues. CDR1 MNHEY and CDR2 SVGAGI come from the germline V gene. CDR3 amino acids: CASSYSSQAEAFF. CDR3 DNA sequence: TGTGCCAGCAGTTACTCGTCGCAGGCTGAAGCTTTCTTT.

The chain couples TRBV5-1 to TRBJ1-2, with 7 bases fitting TRBD1. Trimming took 0 bases from V and 4 from J; bases not matched to a gene: 3. Germline V gives CDR1 SGHRS, CDR2 YFSETQ. CDR3 length equals 14 residues. CDR3 DNA sequence: TGCGCCAGCAGCTTGGAGGGGGCCTCCTATGGCTACACCTTC. This encodes CASSLEGASYGYTF.

This clone is a singleton in its sample. CDR3 amino acids: CASSSRTTEPRRSTDTQYF. The CDR3 nucleotides are TGTGCCAGCAGCTCGCGGACAACGGAACCCAGACGCAGCACAGATACGCAGTATTTT. The chain has TRBV5-6 and TRBJ2-3, with TRBD1 as a possible D gene (5 bases). V lost 3 bases and J 0 bases, leaving 23 bases between the germline ends. The CDR3 loop spans 19 amino acids. Per the germline V gene, CDR1 is SGHDT and CDR2 is YYEEEE.

DNA for the CDR3: TGTGCCAGTAAGGGACAGTGGAATGAAAAACTGTTTTTT. It yields the protein CASKGQWNEKLFF. J is TRBJ1-4 and V is TRBV2, with 7 bases fitting TRBD1. The CDR3 totals 13 residues. The V gene end was trimmed by 9 bases and the J gene end by 5 bases; junction bases not matched to a gene: 6. Germline assignment: CDR1 SNHLY and CDR2 FYNNEI.

This chain connects TRBV25-1 to TRBJ2-2, with a weak D call TRBD2 (6 bases). V was pared by 0 bases and J by 8 bases, with 16 bases between. CDR1 MGHDK and CDR2 SYGVNS come from the germline V gene. The length of the CDR3 is 16 residues. CDR3 amino acids: CASSEYYAGNRGELFF. The CDR3 nucleotides are TGTGCCAGCAGTGAATATTATGCGGGGAATCGGGGGGAGCTGTTTTTT.

The J gene is TRBJ2-2, the V gene TRBV6-2 or TRBV6-3; 7 bases are a match to TRBD2. This CDR3 is built from 17 residues. Germline CDR1 and CDR2: MNHEY and SVGEGT. With V trimmed by 2 bases and J by 1 base, 7 bases remained unmatched. The CDR3 bases are TGTGCCAGCAGTTACCCCATTGGGGGGGGGAACACCGGGGAGCTGTTTTTT. Protein product: CASSYPIGGGNTGELFF.